This T cell receptor (beta chain) derives from a study of response to subunit inactivated influenza vaccine. Study results and limitations: It was the authors' suggestion that each seasonal influenza vaccination recruits few new T cells.

There are a few counts of this clonotype. The antigen is undetermined. The CDR3 runs to 14 residues. V was cut by 0 bases and J by 4 bases, with 11 bases left in between. CDR1 and CDR2 from the germline V gene are SGDLS and YYNGEE. TCRdb re-called the RT-PCR reads with MiXCR, one entry per CDR3 protein. The sample consists of about 610,000 distinct CDR3 sequences, 12% to 15% of them appearing once. The sequence was collected from a man aged 45-60 years who received an inactivated influenza vaccine. Here the sequenced sample was PBMCs from blood, taken roughly 13 days after vaccination. The chain couples TRBV9 to TRBJ2-7; D ambiguous. CDR3 nucleotide sequence: TGTGCCAGCAGCGTAGAAGCGAGTAGGTACGAGCAGTACTTC. Translation gives CASSVEASRYEQYF.